Listed below are T cell receptor beta chains from one sample, sequenced in a study of blood T cell repertoires in COVID-19. Some clones are missing from TCRdb's copy, which holds only in-frame ones; the method was immunoSEQ multiplex PCR. The sample holds about 200,000 clones; around 86% are singletons and the top ten take approximately 5.9%. Sequences were obtained from peripheral blood. The receptors come from an elderly man with acute or convalescent COVID-19. The CDR3 runs from the conserved cysteine through the conserved F or W. The order of the fields is J gene, D gene, clone size, V gene, CDR3 DNA, CDR3 protein. A D gene is named only where the DNA matches it firmly. Only some rows state a clone size, as once, few, many or a class for expanded clones.

J: TRBJ2-1
D: NA
size: NA
V: TRBV28
DNA: TGTGCCAGCAAGTACCAGGGACCCGGGAGAGATGAGCAGTTCTTC
CDR3: CASKYQGPGRDEQFF

J: TRBJ2-1
D: TRBD2
size: NA
V: TRBV19
DNA: TGTGCCAGTAGTATAGCGGGGACTAGCGGGATATACAATGAGCAGTTCTTC
CDR3: CASSIAGTSGIYNEQFF

J: TRBJ2-2
D: NA
size: NA
V: TRBV9
DNA: TGTGCCAGCAGTCTGAACACCGGGGAGCTGTTTTTT
CDR3: CASSLNTGELFF

J: TRBJ2-7
D: TRBD2
size: NA
V: TRBV30
DNA: TGTGCCTGGAGTGAAGGGACTAGCCCCCGGCACGAGCAGTACTTC
CDR3: CAWSEGTSPRHEQYF

J: TRBJ1-2
D: TRBD1
size: NA
V: TRBV7-2
DNA: TGTGCCAGCAGCTTAGGGATGGGACAGGGGGCCTATGGCTACACCTTC
CDR3: CASSLGMGQGAYGYTF

J: TRBJ1-6
D: TRBD1
size: NA
V: TRBV27
DNA: TGTGCCAGCAGACGATCGACAGGGGGTAATTCACCCCTCCACTTT
CDR3: CASRRSTGGNSPLHF

J: TRBJ1-2
D: TRBD1
size: NA
V: TRBV19
DNA: TGTGCCAGTGGGGACAGGGGCACGAACTATGGCTACACCTTC
CDR3: CASGDRGTNYGYTF

J: TRBJ2-5
D: NA
size: once
V: TRBV4-2
DNA: TGTGCCAGCAGCCAAGATTTTCGGCGCGGGGAGACCCAGTACTTC
CDR3: CASSQDFRRGETQYF

J: TRBJ1-1
D: NA
size: NA
V: TRBV6-5
DNA: TGTGCCAGCAACAATATCGACAGCCCAAGGACTGAAGCTTTCTTT
CDR3: CASNNIDSPRTEAFF

J: TRBJ2-1
D: TRBD2
size: NA
V: TRBV7-9
DNA: TGTGCCAGCAGACGGGAATTCGGCGGGAGGGGCGATGAGCAGTTCTTC
CDR3: CASRREFGGRGDEQFF